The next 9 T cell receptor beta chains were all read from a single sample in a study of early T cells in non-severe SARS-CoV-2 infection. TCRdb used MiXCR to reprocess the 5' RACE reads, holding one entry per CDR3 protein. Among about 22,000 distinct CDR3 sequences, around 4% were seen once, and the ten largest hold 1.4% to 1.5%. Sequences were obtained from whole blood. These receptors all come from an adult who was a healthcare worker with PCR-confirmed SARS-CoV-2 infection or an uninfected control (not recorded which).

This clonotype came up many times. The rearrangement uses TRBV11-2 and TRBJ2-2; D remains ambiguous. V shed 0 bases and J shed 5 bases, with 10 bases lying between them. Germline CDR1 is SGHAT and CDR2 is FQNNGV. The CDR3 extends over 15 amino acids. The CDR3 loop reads CASSLDLGWTGELFF. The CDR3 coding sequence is TGTGCCAGCAGCTTAGATTTGGGATGGACCGGGGAGCTGTTTTTT.

CDR3 in DNA: TGCGCCAGCAGCTTGACTAGCTTCACAGATACGCAGTATTTT. It codes for CASSLTSFTDTQYF. The chain is built from TRBV5-1 and TRBJ2-3, with a weak D call TRBD2 (6 bases). Trimming left V 1 base short and J 2 bases short, with 8 bases between. Germline CDR1 is SGHRS and CDR2 is YFSETQ. The CDR3 extends over 14 amino acids. Together with reference TRBV5-1 and TRBJ2-3, the CDR3 gives the full variable domain: KAGVTQTPRYLIKTRGQQVTLSCSPISGHRSVSWYQQTPGQGLQFLFEYFSETQRNKGNFPGRFSGRQFSNSRSEMNVSTLELGDSALYLCASSLTSFTDTQYFGPGTRLTVL.

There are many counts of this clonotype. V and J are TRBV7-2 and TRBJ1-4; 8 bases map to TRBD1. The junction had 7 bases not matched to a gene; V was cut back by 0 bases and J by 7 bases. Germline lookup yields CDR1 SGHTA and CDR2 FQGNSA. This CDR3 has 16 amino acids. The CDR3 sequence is CASSLAPGQGSEKLFF. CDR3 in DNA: TGTGCCAGCAGCTTAGCGCCTGGACAGGGAAGTGAAAAACTGTTTTTT.

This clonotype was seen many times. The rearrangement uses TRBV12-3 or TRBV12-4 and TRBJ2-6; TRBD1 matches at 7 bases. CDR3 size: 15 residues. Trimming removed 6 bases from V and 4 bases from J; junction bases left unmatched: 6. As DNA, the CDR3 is TGTGCCAGCAGGGAACAGGGGTTGGGGGCCAACGTCCTGACTTTC. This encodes CASREQGLGANVLTF.

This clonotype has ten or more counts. This CDR3 reads CASSAGTLNTEAFF. DNA for the CDR3: TGCGCCAGCAGCGCGGGGACATTGAACACTGAAGCTTTCTTT. This rearrangement joins TRBV5-1 to TRBJ1-1; tentatively, D is TRBD1 (6 bases). Trimming left V 4 bases short and J 0 bases short, with 10 bases between. CDR3 length equals 14 residues. CDR1 and CDR2 from the germline V gene are SGHRS and YFSETQ.

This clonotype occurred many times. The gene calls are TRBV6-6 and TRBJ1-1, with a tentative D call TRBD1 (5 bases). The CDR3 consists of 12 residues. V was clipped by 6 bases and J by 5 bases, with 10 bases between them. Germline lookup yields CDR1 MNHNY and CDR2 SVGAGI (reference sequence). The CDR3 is CASRGVKTEAFF. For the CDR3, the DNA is TGTGCCAGCAGGGGGGTTAAAACTGAAGCTTTCTTT.

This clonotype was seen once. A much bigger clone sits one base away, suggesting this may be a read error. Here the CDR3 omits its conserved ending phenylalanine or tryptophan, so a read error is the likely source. The CDR3 DNA reads TGTGCCAGCAGCGGGGGGACTAGCGGGTTGCTTAAAGAGACCCAGTACTCC. The encoded protein is CASSGGTSGLLKETQYS. The chain has TRBV3-1 and TRBJ2-5; 12 bases map to TRBD2. The germline CDR1 and CDR2 sequences are LGHDT and YNNKEL (reference sequence). V gave up 5 bases and J gave up 3 bases; unmatched junction bases: 10. This CDR3 has 17 amino acids.

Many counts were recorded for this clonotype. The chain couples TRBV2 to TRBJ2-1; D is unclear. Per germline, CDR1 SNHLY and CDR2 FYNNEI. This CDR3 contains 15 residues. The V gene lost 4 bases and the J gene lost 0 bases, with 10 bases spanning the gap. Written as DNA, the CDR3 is TGTGCCAGCAGTGGGGATCTTAGCTCCTACAATGAGCAGTTCTTC. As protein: CASSGDLSSYNEQFF.

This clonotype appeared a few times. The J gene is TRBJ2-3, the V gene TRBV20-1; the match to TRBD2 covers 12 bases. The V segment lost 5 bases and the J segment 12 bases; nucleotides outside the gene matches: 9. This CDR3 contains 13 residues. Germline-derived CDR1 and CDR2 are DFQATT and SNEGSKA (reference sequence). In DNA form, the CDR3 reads TGCAGTGCTGTAACTAGCGGGGGGCCCCGCCAGTATTTT. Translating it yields CSAVTSGGPRQYF.